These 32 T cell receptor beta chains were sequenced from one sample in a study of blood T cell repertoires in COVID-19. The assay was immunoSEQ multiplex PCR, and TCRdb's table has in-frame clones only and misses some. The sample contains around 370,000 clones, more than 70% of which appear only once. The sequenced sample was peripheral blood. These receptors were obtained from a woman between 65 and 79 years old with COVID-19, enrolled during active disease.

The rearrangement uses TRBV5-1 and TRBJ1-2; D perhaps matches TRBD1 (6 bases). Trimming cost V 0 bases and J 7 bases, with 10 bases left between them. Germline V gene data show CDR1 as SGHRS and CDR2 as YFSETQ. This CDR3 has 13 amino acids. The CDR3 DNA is TGCGCCAGCAGCTTGGGGCAGGGGTTTGGCTACACCTTC. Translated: CASSLGQGFGYTF.

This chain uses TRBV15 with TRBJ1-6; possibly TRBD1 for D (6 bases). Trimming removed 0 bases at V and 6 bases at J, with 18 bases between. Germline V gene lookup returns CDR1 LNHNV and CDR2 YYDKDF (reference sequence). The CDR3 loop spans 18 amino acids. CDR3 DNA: TGTGCCACCAGCAGAGATTATCCGACAGGCAGGGGTAATTCACCCCTCCACTTT. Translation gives CATSRDYPTGRGNSPLHF. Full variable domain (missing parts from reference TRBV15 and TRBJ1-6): DAMVIQNPRYQVTQFGKPVTLSCSQTLNHNVMYWYQQKSSQAPKLLFHYYDKDFNNEADTPDNFQSRRPNTSFCFLDIRSPGLGDTAMYLCATSRDYPTGRGNSPLHFGNGTRLTVT.

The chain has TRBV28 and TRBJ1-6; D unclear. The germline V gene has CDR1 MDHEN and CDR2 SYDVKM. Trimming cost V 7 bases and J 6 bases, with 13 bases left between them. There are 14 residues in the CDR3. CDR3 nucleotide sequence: TGTGCCAGCACGAGGCCTGAACCTAATTCACCCCTCCACTTT. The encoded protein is CASTRPEPNSPLHF.

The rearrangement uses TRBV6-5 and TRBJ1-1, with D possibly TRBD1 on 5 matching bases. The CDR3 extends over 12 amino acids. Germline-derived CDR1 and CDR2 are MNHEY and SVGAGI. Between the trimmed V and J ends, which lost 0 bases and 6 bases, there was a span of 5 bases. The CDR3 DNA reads TGTGCCAGCAGTTACTCAGGGGCTGAAGCTTTCTTT. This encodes CASSYSGAEAFF.

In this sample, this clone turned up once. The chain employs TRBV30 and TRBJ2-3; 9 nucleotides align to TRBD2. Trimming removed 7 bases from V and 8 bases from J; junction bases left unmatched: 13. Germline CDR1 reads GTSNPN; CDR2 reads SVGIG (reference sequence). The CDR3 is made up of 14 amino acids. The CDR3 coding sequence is TGTGCCTATAAGAGTCGCGGGGGGGCTATTACGCAGTATTTT. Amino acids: CAYKSRGGAITQYF.

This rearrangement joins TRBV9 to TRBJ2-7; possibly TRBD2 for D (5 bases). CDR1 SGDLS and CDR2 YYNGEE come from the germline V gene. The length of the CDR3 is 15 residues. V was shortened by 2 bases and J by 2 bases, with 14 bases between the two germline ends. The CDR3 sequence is CASSVGGTQTYEQYF. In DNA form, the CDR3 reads TGTGCCAGCAGCGTCGGAGGAACCCAAACCTACGAGCAGTACTTC.

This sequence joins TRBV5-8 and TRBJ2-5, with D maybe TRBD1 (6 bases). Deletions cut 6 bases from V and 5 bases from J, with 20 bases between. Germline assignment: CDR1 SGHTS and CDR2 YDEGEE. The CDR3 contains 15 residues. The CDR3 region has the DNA TGTGCCAGCACCTTACAGGGCCCTGGCTCCGAGACCCAGTACTTC. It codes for CASTLQGPGSETQYF.

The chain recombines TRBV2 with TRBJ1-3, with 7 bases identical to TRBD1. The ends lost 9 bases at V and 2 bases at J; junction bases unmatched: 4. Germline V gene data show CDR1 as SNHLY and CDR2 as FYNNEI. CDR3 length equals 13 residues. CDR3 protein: CASSGTAGNTIYF. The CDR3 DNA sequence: TGTGCCAGTAGCGGGACAGCTGGAAACACCATATATTTT.

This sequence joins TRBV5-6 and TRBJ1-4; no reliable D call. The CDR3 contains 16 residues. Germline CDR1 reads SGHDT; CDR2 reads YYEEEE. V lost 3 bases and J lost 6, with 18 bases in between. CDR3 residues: CASSSVTDSMDEKLFF. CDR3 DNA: TGTGCCAGCAGCTCCGTCACAGATAGTATGGATGAAAAACTGTTTTTT.

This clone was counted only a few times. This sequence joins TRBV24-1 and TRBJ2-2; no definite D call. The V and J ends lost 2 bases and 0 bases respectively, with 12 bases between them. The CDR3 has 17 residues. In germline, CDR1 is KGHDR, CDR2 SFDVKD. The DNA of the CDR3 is TGTGCCACCAGTGATTACGGGTTATTCGCGAACACCGGGGAGCTGTTTTTT. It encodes CATSDYGLFANTGELFF.

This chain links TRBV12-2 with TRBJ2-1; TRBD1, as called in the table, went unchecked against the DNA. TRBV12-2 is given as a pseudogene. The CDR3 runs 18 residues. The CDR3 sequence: CASRLICQGQGSYNEQFF. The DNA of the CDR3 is TGTGCAAGTCGTCTTATTTGTCAGGGACAGGGATCCTACAATGAGCAGTTCTTC.

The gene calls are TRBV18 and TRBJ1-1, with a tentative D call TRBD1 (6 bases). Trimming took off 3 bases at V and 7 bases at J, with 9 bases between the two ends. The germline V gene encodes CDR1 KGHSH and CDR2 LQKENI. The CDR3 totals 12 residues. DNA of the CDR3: TGTGCCAGCTCACCCCGACAGGATGAAGCTTTCTTT. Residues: CASSPRQDEAFF.

The chain's CDR3 is CASRFSSDRGRGYTF. CDR3 nucleotides: TGTGCCAGCAGATTTTCCTCTGACAGGGGGAGAGGCTACACCTTC. This rearrangement joins TRBV6-6 to TRBJ1-2; 9 bases fit TRBD1. Germline CDR1 and CDR2: MNHNY and SVGAGI (reference sequence). V trimming: 6 bases; J trimming: 8 bases; junction bases outside the gene matches: 13. The CDR3 extends over 15 amino acids.

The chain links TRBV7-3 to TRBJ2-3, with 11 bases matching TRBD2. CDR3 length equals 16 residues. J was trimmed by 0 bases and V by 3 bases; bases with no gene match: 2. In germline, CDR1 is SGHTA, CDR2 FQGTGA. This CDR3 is CASSFIAGGSTDTQYF. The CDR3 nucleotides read TGTGCCAGCAGCTTTATAGCGGGGGGGAGCACAGATACGCAGTATTTT.

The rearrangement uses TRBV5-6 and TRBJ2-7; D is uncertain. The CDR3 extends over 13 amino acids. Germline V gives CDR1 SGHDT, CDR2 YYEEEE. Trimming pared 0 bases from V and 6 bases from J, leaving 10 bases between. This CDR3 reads CASSLGSAFEQYF. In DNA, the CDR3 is TGTGCCAGCAGCTTGGGCAGCGCGTTCGAGCAGTACTTC.

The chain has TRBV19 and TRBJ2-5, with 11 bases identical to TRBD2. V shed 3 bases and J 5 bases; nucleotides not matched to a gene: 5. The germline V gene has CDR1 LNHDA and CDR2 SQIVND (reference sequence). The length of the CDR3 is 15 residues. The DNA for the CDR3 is TGTGCCAGTAGTATCTTTCTAGCGGGGGGTGAGACCCAGTACTTC. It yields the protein CASSIFLAGGETQYF.

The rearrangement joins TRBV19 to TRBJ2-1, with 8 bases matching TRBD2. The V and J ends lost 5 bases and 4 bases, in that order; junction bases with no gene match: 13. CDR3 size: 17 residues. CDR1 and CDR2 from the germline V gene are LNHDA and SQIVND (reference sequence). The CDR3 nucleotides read TGTGCCAGTAGTCTGGGTGGATTTGGCGGGGGGTACAATGAGCAGTTCTTC. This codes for CASSLGGFGGGYNEQFF.

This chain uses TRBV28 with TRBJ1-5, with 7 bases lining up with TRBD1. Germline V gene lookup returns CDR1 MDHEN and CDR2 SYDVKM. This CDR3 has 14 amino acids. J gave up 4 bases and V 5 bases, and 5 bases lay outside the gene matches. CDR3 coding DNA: TGTGCCAGCAGTCGTGGGACAGTGAATCAGCCCCAGCATTTT. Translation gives CASSRGTVNQPQHF.

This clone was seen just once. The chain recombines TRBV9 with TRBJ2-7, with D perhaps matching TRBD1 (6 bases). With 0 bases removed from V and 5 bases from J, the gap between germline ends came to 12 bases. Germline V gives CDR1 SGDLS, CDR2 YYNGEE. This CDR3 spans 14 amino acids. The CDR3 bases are TGTGCCAGCAGCGTAGGACCAGGGGACCACGAGCAGTACTTC. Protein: CASSVGPGDHEQYF.

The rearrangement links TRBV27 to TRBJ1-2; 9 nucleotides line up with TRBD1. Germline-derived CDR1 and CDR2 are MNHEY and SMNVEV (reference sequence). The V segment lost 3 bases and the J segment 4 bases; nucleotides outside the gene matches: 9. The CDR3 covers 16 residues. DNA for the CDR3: TGTGCCAGCAGTTTGCTACAGGGGGCGAACCCCTATGGCTACACCTTC. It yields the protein CASSLLQGANPYGYTF.

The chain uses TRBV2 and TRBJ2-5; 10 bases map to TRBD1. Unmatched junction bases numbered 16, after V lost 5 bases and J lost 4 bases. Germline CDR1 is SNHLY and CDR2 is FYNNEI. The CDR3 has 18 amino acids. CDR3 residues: CASSTWGQGFIVRETQYF. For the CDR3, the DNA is TGTGCCAGCAGTACCTGGGGACAGGGGTTTATAGTTCGAGAGACCCAGTACTTC.

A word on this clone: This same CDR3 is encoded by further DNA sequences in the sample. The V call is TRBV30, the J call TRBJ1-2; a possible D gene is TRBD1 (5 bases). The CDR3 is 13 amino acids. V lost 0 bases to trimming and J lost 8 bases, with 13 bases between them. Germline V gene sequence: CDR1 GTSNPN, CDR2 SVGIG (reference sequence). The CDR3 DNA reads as TGTGCCTGGAGTGTAGGCGGGACTGGGGGCTACACCTTC. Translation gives CAWSVGGTGGYTF.

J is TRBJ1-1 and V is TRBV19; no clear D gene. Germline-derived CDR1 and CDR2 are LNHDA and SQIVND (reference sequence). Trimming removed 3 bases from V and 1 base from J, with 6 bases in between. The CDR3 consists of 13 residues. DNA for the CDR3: TGTGCCAGTAGTATTCCTACGAACACTGAAGCTTTCTTT. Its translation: CASSIPTNTEAFF.

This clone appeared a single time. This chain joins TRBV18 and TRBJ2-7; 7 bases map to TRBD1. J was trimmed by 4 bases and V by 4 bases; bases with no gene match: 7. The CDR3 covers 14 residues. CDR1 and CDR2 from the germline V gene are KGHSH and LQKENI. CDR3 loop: CASSHRDRLYEQYF. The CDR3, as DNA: TGTGCCAGCTCACACCGGGACAGACTTTACGAGCAGTACTTC.

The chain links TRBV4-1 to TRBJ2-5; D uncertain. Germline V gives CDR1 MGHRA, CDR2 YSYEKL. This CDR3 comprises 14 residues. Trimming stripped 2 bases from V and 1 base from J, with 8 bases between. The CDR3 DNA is TGCGCCAGCAGCCAAACTCGATCCCAAGAGACCCAGTACTTC. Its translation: CASSQTRSQETQYF.

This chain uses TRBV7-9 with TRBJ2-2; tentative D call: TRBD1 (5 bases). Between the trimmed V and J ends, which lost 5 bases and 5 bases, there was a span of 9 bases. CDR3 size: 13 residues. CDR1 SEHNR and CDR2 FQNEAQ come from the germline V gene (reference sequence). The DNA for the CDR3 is TGTGCCAGCAGCCCGACAGTTACCGGGGAGCTGTTTTTT. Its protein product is CASSPTVTGELFF.

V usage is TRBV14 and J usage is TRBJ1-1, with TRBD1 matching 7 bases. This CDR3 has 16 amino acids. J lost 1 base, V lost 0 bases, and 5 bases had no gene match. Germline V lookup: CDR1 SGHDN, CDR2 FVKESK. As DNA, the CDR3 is TGTGCCAGCAGCCAAGATAGGCACAGGGGGAACACTGAAGCTTTCTTT. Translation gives CASSQDRHRGNTEAFF. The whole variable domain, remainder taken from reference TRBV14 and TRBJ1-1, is EAGVTQFPSHSVIEKGQTVTLRCDPISGHDNLYWYRRVMGKEIKFLLHFVKESKQDESGMPNNRFLAERTGGTYSTLKVQPAELEDSGVYFCASSQDRHRGNTEAFFGQGTRLTVV.

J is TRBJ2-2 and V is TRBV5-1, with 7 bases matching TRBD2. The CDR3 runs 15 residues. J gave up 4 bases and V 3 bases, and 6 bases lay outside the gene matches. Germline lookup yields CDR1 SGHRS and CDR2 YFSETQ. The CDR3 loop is CASSSRGVRTGELFF. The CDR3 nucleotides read TGCGCCAGCAGCTCCCGGGGGGTACGCACCGGGGAGCTGTTTTTT.

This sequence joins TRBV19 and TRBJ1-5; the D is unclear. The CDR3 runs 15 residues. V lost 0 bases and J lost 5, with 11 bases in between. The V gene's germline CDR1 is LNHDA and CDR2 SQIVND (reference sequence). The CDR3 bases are TGTGCCAGTAGTATAGATCTATCCGGGGATCAGCCCCAGCATTTT. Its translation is CASSIDLSGDQPQHF.

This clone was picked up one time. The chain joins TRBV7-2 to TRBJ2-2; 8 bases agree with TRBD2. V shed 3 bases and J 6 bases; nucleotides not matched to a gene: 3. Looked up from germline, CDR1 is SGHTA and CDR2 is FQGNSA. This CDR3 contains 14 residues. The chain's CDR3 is CASSLNSGAGELFF. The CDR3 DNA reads TGTGCCAGCAGCTTGAATAGCGGGGCCGGGGAGCTGTTTTTT.

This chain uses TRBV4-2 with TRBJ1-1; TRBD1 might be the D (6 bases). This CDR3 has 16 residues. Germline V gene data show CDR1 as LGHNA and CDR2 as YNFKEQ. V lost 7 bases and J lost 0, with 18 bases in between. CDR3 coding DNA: TGTGCCAGCACGGGCATATTGGGGGCCATGAACACTGAAGCTTTCTTT. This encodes CASTGILGAMNTEAFF.

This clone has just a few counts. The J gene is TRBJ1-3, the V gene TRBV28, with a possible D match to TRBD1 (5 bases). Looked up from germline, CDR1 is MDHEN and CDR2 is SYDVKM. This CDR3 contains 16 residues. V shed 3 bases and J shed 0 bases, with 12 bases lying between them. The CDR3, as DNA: TGTGCCAGCAGTTTTTCAGGGTTCGTCTCTGGAAACACCATATATTTT. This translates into CASSFSGFVSGNTIYF.